The T cell receptor beta chain under discussion was sequenced for a study of regulatory T cells in long-lasting Graves disease. The CDR3 sequence is 14 residues long. The V and J ends lost 4 bases and 5 bases respectively, with 14 bases between them. Germline CDR1 reads MNHEY; CDR2 reads SVGAGI. Time point in this sample: newly diagnosed GD, antithyroid drugs for less than 3 months. Following extraction of RNA from PBMCs, that RNA was used to make the TCR library. Investigators prepared the TCR beta libraries by applying iRepertoire HTBI primers and Arm-PCR of CDR3 regions. One entry per CDR3 protein, called by TCRdb with MiXCR from the multiplex PCR reads. The sample holds just over 600,000 distinct CDR3 sequences; roughly 15% are singletons and the top ten take around a sixth. This clonotype has ten or more counts. The same sample was also studied in work on T cells in Graves' hyperthyroidism and ophthalmopathy.

V and J are TRBV6-5 and TRBJ1-1, with a tentative D call TRBD1 (6 bases). The sequence was obtained from a woman aged 25 to 39 with Graves disease. The starting material was peripheral blood mononuclear cells (PBMCs), obtained at new diagnosis, from a patient treated with antithyroid drugs. The CDR3 loop is CASSFRGWGTEAFF. The CDR3 coding sequence is TGTGCCAGCAGTTTCAGGGGATGGGGTACTGAAGCTTTCTTT.